A single T cell receptor (beta chain) is shown here with its context. What it recognizes is unknown. The primer mix had 60 Vbeta and 13 Jbeta primers. Assay used: immunoSEQ multiplex PCR; TCRdb lists only in-frame clones, some missing. The sample records approximately 200,000 clones, 70% to 75% being singletons. CDR3 length: 13 amino acids. V trimming: 7 bases; J trimming: 5 bases; junction bases outside the gene matches: 4. The germline V gene has CDR1 GTSNPN and CDR2 SVGIG (reference sequence). The data are from a study of cytomegalovirus exposure and HLA in healthy donors. Study-wide background: Most donors, approximately 82% of 398 genotyped, fell in the Caucasian-associated ancestry cluster.

Broader study findings: Most of the TCR beta V segments (in an earlier analysis) were productive either about 87% or about 30% of the time. In a later analysis, DRB1 alleles had the most associated TCRs; HLA-C alleles the fewest.

This TCR derives from a man aged 25 to 40 in good health and CMV-seropositive. The chain couples TRBV30 to TRBJ1-6; 8 nucleotides agree with TRBD1. Material for sequencing was PBMCs. The chain's CDR3 is CASRDRHNSPLHF. The CDR3, as DNA: TGTGCCTCCCGGGACAGGCATAATTCACCCCTCCACTTT.